Below, 18 T cell receptor beta chains from the same sample are listed, as sequenced in a study of control samples from healthy donors and cancer patients. The protocol was immunoSEQ multiplex PCR, while the TCRdb copy is restricted to in-frame clones and leaves out a portion. The repertoire includes under 95,000 clones, approximately 88% of them detected once, and more than 12% sits in the top ten. What was sequenced was blood. The receptor set was obtained from a man in his fifties or sixties in good health.

This chain connects TRBV2 to TRBJ2-5, with D unclear. The germline V gene has CDR1 SNHLY and CDR2 FYNNEI. This CDR3 region has 15 residues. The V and J ends lost 6 bases and 1 base respectively, with 15 bases between them. For the CDR3, the DNA is TGTGCCAGCAGAACTCAAAGGACGGGCCAAGAGACCCAGTACTTC. Encoded protein: CASRTQRTGQETQYF. Together with reference TRBV2 and TRBJ2-5, the CDR3 gives the full variable domain: EPEVTQTPSHQVTQMGQEVILRCVPISNHLYFYWYRQILGQKVEFLVSFYNNEISEKSEIFDDQFSVERPDGSNFTLKIRSTKLEDSAMYFCASRTQRTGQETQYFGPGTRLLVL.

The rearrangement uses TRBV10-3 and TRBJ2-1; 10 bases match TRBD2. The CDR3 totals 15 residues. Germline assignment: CDR1 ENHRY and CDR2 SYGVKD. V shed 5 bases, J shed 5 bases, and the junction held 6 bases outside the gene matches. CDR3 protein: CAISPGLANNNEQFF. In DNA form, the CDR3 reads TGTGCCATCAGTCCGGGACTAGCGAACAACAATGAGCAGTTCTTC.

This chain links TRBV6-2 or TRBV6-3 with TRBJ2-3; no definite D call. The CDR3 sequence is 14 residues long. The germline CDR1 and CDR2 sequences are MNHEY and SVGEGT. V was pared by 2 bases and J by 1 base, with 7 bases between. CDR3 DNA: TGTGCCAGCAGTTACGGGATACGCACAGATACGCAGTATTTT. Protein sequence: CASSYGIRTDTQYF.

This chain connects TRBV11-2 to TRBJ2-4; TRBD2 is a possible D gene (7 bases). This CDR3 is 13 amino acids long. V shed 1 base and J shed 11 bases, with 12 bases lying between them. Germline CDR1 is SGHAT and CDR2 is FQNNGV. CDR3: CASSLAGGSVQYF. CDR3 nucleotide sequence: TGTGCCAGCAGCTTAGCGGGGGGCTCCGTTCAGTACTTC.

This chain joins TRBV10-3 and TRBJ2-2; D unresolved. V lost 4 bases to trimming and J lost 6 bases, with 15 bases between them. The germline CDR1 and CDR2 sequences are ENHRY and SYGVKD. The CDR3 sequence is 15 residues long. CDR3 coding DNA: TGTGCCATCAGTGTGGGTCCACCCCGCCCCGGGGAGCTGTTTTTT. Its translation is CAISVGPPRPGELFF.

The J gene is TRBJ2-7, the V gene TRBV7-9; 7 bases are a match to TRBD2. Unmatched junction bases numbered 7, after V lost 7 bases and J lost 1 base. The CDR3 consists of 14 residues. Germline CDR1 SEHNR, CDR2 FQNEAQ (reference sequence). Written as DNA, the CDR3 is TGTGCCAGCATCCGGACTAGTGAATCCTACGAGCAGTACTTC. Protein sequence: CASIRTSESYEQYF.

This clone showed up just once. J is TRBJ1-4 and V is TRBV6-1; tentative D call: TRBD1 (6 bases). CDR3 length equals 15 residues. Trimming removed 2 bases at V and 6 bases at J, with 13 bases between. Germline V CDR1 and CDR2: MNHNS, SASEGT. The CDR3 DNA follows: TGTGCCAGCAGTGAAATCGGGGGGCCCTATGAAAAACTGTTTTTT. It codes for CASSEIGGPYEKLFF.

Remarks on this clone: A read error may produce the germline difference seen at one junction end. The V gene is TRBV6-5, the J gene TRBJ2-2, with D perhaps matching TRBD2 (5 bases). The CDR3 length is 15 residues. Germline V gene data show CDR1 as MNHEY and CDR2 as SVGAGI. CDR3 amino acids: CASSSMDLWNRGAVF. The CDR3 DNA sequence: TGTGCCAGCAGTTCCATGGATCTTTGGAACCGGGGAGCTGTTTTT.

The genes are TRBV7-9 and TRBJ1-1; D unresolved. Germline CDR1 is SEHNR and CDR2 is FQNEAQ (reference sequence). CDR3 length: 14 residues. V lost 2 bases and J lost 11, with 18 bases in between. This CDR3 reads CASSLLLREARAFF. In nucleotides, the CDR3 is TGTGCCAGCAGCTTACTCCTCCGGGAGGCCCGGGCTTTCTTT.

Regarding this clone: Distinct nucleotide sequences in the sample also encode this CDR3. The chain carries TRBV20-1 and TRBJ2-1; D ambiguous. The CDR3 covers 10 residues. Germline values: CDR1 DFQATT, CDR2 SNEGSKA (reference sequence). The CDR3 bases are TGCGGGTATTCCTACAATGAGCAGTTCTTC. Translating it yields CGYSYNEQFF.

The CDR3 reads CASSFGASGGNEQFF. CDR3 bases: TGTGCCAGCAGCTTTGGTGCTAGCGGGGGCAATGAGCAGTTCTTC. The V call is TRBV7-3, the J call TRBJ2-1; 10 nucleotides line up with TRBD2. J gave up 6 bases and V 3 bases, and 5 bases lay outside the gene matches. The CDR3 is 15 amino acids. Germline lookup yields CDR1 SGHTA and CDR2 FQGTGA.

This chain links TRBV4-2 with TRBJ1-3; 8 nucleotides agree with TRBD1. Trimming took 3 bases from V and 4 from J; bases not matched to a gene: 8. The V gene's germline CDR1 is LGHNA and CDR2 YNFKEQ. The CDR3 is 16 amino acids. CDR3 coding DNA: TGTGCCAGCAGCCAGATCCAGGGGGCTATGGGAAACACCATATATTTT. It translates to CASSQIQGAMGNTIYF.

The J gene is TRBJ2-3, the V gene TRBV7-2, with 7 positions matching TRBD2. The CDR3 is 16 amino acids. The J segment lost 4 bases and the V segment lost 4 bases, leaving 11 bases of the junction unmatched. Germline lookup yields CDR1 SGHTA and CDR2 FQGNSA. The CDR3 loop is CASSSPWREFPDTQYF. The DNA for the CDR3 is TGTGCCAGCAGCTCCCCATGGCGGGAGTTCCCAGATACGCAGTATTTT. Combining the CDR3 with reference TRBV7-2 and TRBJ2-3 gives the whole variable domain GAGVSQSPSNKVTEKGKDVELRCDPISGHTALYWYRQSLGQGLEFLIYFQGNSAPDKSGLPSDRFSAERTGGSVSTLTIQRTQQEDSAVYLCASSSPWREFPDTQYFGPGTRLTVL.

The chain joins TRBV24-1 to TRBJ2-2; 9 bases line up with TRBD2. The germline V gene encodes CDR1 KGHDR and CDR2 SFDVKD. The CDR3 is 17 residues long. V trimming: 3 bases; J trimming: 3 bases; junction bases outside the gene matches: 7. CDR3 residues: CATSDPGTSSYTGELFF. CDR3 DNA: TGTGCCACCAGTGATCCGGGGACTAGCAGCTACACCGGGGAGCTGTTTTTT.

The V gene is TRBV11-3, the J gene TRBJ2-3; TRBD2 agrees at 10 bases. This CDR3 comprises 18 residues. The germline V gene has CDR1 SGHNT and CDR2 YENEEA. Trimming removed 1 base from V and 3 bases from J; junction bases left unmatched: 10. CDR3 in amino acids: CASSLAVSSGSVTDTQYF. The DNA for the CDR3 is TGTGCCAGCAGCTTAGCCGTGTCTAGCGGGAGTGTGACAGATACGCAGTATTTT. The full variable domain, its missing parts supplied by reference TRBV11-3 and TRBJ2-3, is EAGVVQSPRYKIIEKKQPVAFWCNPISGHNTLYWYLQNLGQGPELLIRYENEEAVDDSQLPKDRFSAERLKGVDSTLKIQPAELGDSAVYLCASSLAVSSGSVTDTQYFGPGTRLTVL.

The chain joins TRBV15 to TRBJ2-6, with D tentatively TRBD2 (6 bases). The germline V and J ends were trimmed by 2 bases and 0 bases, with 14 bases remaining between them. The CDR3 contains 18 residues. The germline V gene has CDR1 LNHNV and CDR2 YYDKDF (reference sequence). The DNA of the CDR3 is TGTGCCACCAGCAGACCAACGGAGGGAAGCTCTGGGGCCAACGTCCTGACTTTC. Protein sequence: CATSRPTEGSSGANVLTF.

This sequence joins TRBV7-2 and TRBJ2-3; tentatively, D is TRBD2 (6 bases). V lost 5 bases and J 5 bases, leaving 17 bases between the germline ends. The CDR3 extends over 15 amino acids. The V gene's germline CDR1 is SGHTA and CDR2 FQGNSA. CDR3 sequence: CASSPRGGPVDTQYF. The CDR3 nucleotides are TGTGCCAGCAGCCCCAGAGGAGGGCCGGTAGATACGCAGTATTTT.

The chain joins TRBV27 to TRBJ1-1; D possibly corresponds to TRBD1 (5 bases). The CDR3 loop spans 14 amino acids. The germline CDR1 and CDR2 sequences are MNHEY and SMNVEV (reference sequence). With 2 bases removed from V and 5 bases from J, the gap between germline ends came to 12 bases. This chain's CDR3 is CASSLKVRVTEAFF. CDR3 nucleotides: TGTGCCAGCAGTTTAAAGGTCAGGGTGACTGAAGCTTTCTTT.